These T cell receptor beta chains were read from a single sample in a study of blood T cell repertoires in COVID-19. Clones were sequenced by immunoSEQ multiplex PCR, and TCRdb holds only the in-frame ones, with some missing. The top ten clones hold roughly a sixth of a sample with roughly 60,000 clones, less than 90% of them seen once. The material sequenced was peripheral blood. The source of these receptors is a man in his 60s with COVID-19, enrolled during active disease. Each CDR3 is given with its conserved first and last residue. A D gene is named only where the DNA matches it firmly. Some rows have no size entry. The others give once, few or many, or a class for an expanded clone.

abundance	d_gene	j_gene	v_gene	len	CDR3aa	CDR3nt
NA	TRBD2	TRBJ2-2	TRBV19	17	CASSTAPGGADTGELFF	TGTGCCAGTAGTACCGCACCCGGGGGGGCGGACACCGGGGAGCTGTTTTTT
NA	TRBD2	TRBJ2-3	TRBV5-1	16	CASKAGLAGDTDTQYF	TGCGCCAGCAAGGCTGGGCTAGCGGGAGATACAGATACGCAGTATTTT
NA	TRBD2	TRBJ2-3	TRBV19	15	CASSKPAGGPDTQYF	TGTGCCAGTAGTAAACCAGCGGGGGGGCCAGATACGCAGTATTTT
NA	NA	TRBJ1-2	TRBV25-1	11	CASSASFGYTF	TGTGCCAGCAGTGCCTCTTTCGGCTACACCTTC
few	NA	TRBJ2-1	TRBV6-5	13	CATYDSGGNEQFF	TGTGCCACCTATGATTCAGGGGGGAATGAGCAGTTCTTC
NA	NA	TRBJ1-6	TRBV7-9	15	CASSPDRLLSSPLHF	TGTGCCAGCAGCCCAGACAGGCTCCTTAGTTCACCCCTCCACTTT
once	NA	TRBJ1-5	TRBV9	14	CASNAGGNDQPQHF	TGTGCCAGCAACGCGGGGGGCAATGATCAGCCCCAGCATTTT
NA	TRBD1	TRBJ1-2	TRBV11-2	13	CASSRQGAGGYTF	TGTGCCAGCAGCCGACAGGGGGCTGGTGGCTACACCTTC
few	NA	TRBJ1-2	TRBV6-6	11	CASSGRGGYTF	TGTGCCAGCAGCGGCAGGGGCGGCTACACCTTC
NA	NA	TRBJ1-2	TRBV5-6	15	CASSRGEVWDYGYTF	TGTGCCAGCTCCCGGGGTGAGGTTTGGGACTATGGCTACACCTTC
NA	TRBD2	TRBJ2-1	TRBV2	15	CASSLGLAPNNEQFF	TGTGCCAGCAGTCTGGGACTAGCGCCCAACAATGAGCAGTTCTTC
once	TRBD1	TRBJ1-5	TRBV6-5	15	CASSPGQPAISPQHF	TGTGCCAGCAGCCCGGGACAGCCAGCCATCAGCCCCCAGCATTTT
NA	TRBD2	TRBJ2-5	TRBV10-1	18	CASSEEGLAGGPVETQYF	TGCGCCAGCAGTGAGGAGGGACTAGCGGGAGGGCCCGTAGAGACCCAGTACTTC
NA	NA	TRBJ1-3	TRBV19	13	CASSTGSGNTIYF	TGTGCCAGTAGCACAGGGAGTGGAAACACCATATATTTT
few	NA	TRBJ1-2	TRBV24-1	14	CATSDFDRTIGYTF	TGTGCCACCAGTGATTTCGACAGAACTATCGGCTACACCTTC
NA	TRBD1	TRBJ1-1	TRBV6-5	12	CASRQGGEVAFF	TGTGCCAGCAGACAGGGGGGCGAGGTAGCTTTCTTT
NA	NA	TRBJ1-2	TRBV3-1/TRBV3-2	14	CASSQGNSNYGYTF	TGTGCCAGCAGCCAAGGGAATAGCAACTATGGCTACACCTTC
NA	TRBD2	TRBJ2-2	TRBV3-1/TRBV3-2	15	CASSQGTSGSGELFF	TGTGCCAGCAGCCAAGGGACTAGCGGGAGCGGGGAGCTGTTTTTT
NA	NA	TRBJ2-2	TRBV7-3	15	CASSRSSLNTGELFF	TGTGCCAGCAGCAGGAGCTCCTTGAACACCGGGGAGCTGTTTTTT
NA	TRBD2	TRBJ2-5	TRBV9	17	CASSVGLAGGSQETQYF	TGTGCCAGCAGCGTAGGGTTAGCGGGGGGATCCCAAGAGACCCAGTACTTC
NA	TRBD1	TRBJ1-4	TRBV5-1	14	CASSPGGGDEKLFF	TGCGCCAGCAGCCCCGGAGGGGGCGATGAAAAACTGTTTTTT
NA	NA	TRBJ1-3	TRBV6-5	14	CASSYSTSSYPIYF	TGTGCCAGCAGTTACTCGACATCGAGTTACCCGATATATTTT
NA	NA	TRBJ1-1	TRBV7-2	17	CASSLVGGGGMNTEAFF	TGTGCCAGCAGCTTAGTGGGCGGGGGTGGAATGAACACTGAAGCTTTCTTT
NA	NA	TRBJ1-5	TRBV5-1	14	CASSQTPGDQPQHF	TGCGCCAGCAGCCAAACCCCAGGGGATCAGCCCCAGCATTTT